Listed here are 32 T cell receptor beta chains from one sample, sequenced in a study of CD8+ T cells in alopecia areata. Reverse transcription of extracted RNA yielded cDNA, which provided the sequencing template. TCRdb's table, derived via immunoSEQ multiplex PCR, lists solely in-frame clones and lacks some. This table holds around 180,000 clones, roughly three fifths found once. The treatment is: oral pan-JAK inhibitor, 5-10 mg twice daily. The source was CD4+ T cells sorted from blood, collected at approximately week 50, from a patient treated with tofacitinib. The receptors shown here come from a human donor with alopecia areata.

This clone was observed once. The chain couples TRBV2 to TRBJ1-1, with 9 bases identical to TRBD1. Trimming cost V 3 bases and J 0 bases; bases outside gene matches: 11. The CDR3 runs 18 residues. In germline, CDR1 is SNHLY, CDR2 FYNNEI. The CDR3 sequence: CASSEIHRDRVLNTEAFF. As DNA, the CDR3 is TGTGCCAGCAGTGAGATACACCGGGACAGGGTTTTGAACACTGAAGCTTTCTTT.

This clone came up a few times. The CDR3 nucleotides read TGTGCCAGTAGTGGCGACAGGGCTGGGGCCAACGTCCTGACTTTC. Translation: CASSGDRAGANVLTF. The rearrangement joins TRBV19 to TRBJ2-6; 7 positions match TRBD1. The CDR3 is 15 amino acids. Germline CDR1 LNHDA, CDR2 SQIVND (reference sequence). J lost 2 bases, V lost 5 bases, and 3 bases had no gene match. The whole variable domain, filled in from reference TRBV19 and TRBJ2-6, reads DGGITQSPKYLFRKEGQNVTLSCEQNLNHDAMYWYRQDPGQGLRLIYYSQIVNDFQKGDIAEGYSVSREKKESFPLTVTSAQKNPTAFYLCASSGDRAGANVLTFGAGSRLTVL.

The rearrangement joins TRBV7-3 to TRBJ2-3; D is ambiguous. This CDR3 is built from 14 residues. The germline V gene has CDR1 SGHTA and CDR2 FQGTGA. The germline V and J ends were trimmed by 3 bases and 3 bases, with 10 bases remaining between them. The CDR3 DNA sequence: TGTGCCAGCAGCTTTGGTCTGCCAACAGATACGCAGTATTTT. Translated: CASSFGLPTDTQYF.

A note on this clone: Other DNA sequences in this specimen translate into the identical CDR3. CDR3 nucleotide sequence: TGTGCCAGCCAAACGGGGACGGCTTCACCCCTCCACTTT. Translation: CASQTGTASPLHF. This rearrangement joins TRBV6-4 to TRBJ1-6, with D possibly being TRBD1 (5 bases). V dropped 8 bases and J dropped 9 bases, with 14 bases sitting between them. Germline V gene sequence: CDR1 MRHNA, CDR2 SNTAGT. This CDR3 comprises 13 residues.

Here the CDR3 DNA reads TGTGCCCGGACTACCCAGGGAGGAAACTATGGCTACACCTTC. It specifies CARTTQGGNYGYTF. This chain connects TRBV30 to TRBJ1-2; possibly TRBD1 for D (5 bases). CDR3 size: 14 residues. V shed 8 bases and J shed 2 bases, with 18 bases lying between them. From germline, CDR1 is GTSNPN and CDR2 SVGIG (reference sequence).

The CDR3 DNA reads as TGTGCCAGCAGCATATTACAGGGAGGGGACACCTTC. It yields the protein CASSILQGGDTF. The rearrangement joins TRBV7-2 to TRBJ1-2; maybe TRBD1 (6 bases). CDR1 and CDR2 (germline): SGHTA, FQGNSA. This CDR3 is built from 12 residues. V lost 5 bases, J lost 12 bases, and 16 bases lay in between.

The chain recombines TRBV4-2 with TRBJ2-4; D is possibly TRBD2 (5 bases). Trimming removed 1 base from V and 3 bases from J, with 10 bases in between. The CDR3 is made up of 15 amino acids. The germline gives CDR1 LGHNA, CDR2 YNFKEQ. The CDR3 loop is CASSQGRDDKNIQYF. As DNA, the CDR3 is TGTGCCAGCAGCCAAGGTCGGGATGACAAAAACATTCAGTACTTC.

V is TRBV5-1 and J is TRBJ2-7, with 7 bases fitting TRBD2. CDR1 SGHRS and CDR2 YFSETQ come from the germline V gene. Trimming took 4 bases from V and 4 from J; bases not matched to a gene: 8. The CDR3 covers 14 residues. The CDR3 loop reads CASSEPAGEYEQYF. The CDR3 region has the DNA TGCGCCAGCAGCGAGCCTGCGGGGGAATACGAGCAGTACTTC.

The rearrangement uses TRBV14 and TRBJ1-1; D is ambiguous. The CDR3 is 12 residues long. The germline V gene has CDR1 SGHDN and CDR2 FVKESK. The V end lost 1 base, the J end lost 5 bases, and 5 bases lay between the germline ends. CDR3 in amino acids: CASSQGKTEAFF. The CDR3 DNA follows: TGTGCCAGCAGCCAAGGGAAAACTGAAGCTTTCTTT.

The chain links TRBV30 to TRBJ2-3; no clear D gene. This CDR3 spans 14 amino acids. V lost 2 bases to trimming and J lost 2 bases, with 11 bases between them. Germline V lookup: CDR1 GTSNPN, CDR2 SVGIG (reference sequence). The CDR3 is CAWSRLTDTDTQYF. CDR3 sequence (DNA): TGTGCCTGGAGTAGACTGACCGACACAGATACGCAGTATTTT.

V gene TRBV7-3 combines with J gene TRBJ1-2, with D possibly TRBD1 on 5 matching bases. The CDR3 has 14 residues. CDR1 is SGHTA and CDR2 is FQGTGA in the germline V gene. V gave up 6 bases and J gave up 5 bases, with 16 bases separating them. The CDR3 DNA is TGTGCCAGCAGACCCGGGGAGGGACCATATGGCTACACCTTC. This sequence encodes CASRPGEGPYGYTF.

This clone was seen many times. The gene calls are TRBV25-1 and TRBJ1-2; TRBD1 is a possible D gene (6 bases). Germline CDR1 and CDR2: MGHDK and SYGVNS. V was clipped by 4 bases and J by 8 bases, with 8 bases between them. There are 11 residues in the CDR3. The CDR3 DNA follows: TGTGCCAGCAGTGCAGACAGGGGCTACACCTTC. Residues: CASSADRGYTF.

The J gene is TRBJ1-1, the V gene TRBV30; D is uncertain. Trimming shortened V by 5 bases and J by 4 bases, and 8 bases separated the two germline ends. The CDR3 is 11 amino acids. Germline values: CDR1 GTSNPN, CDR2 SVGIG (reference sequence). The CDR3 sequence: CAWGDFTEAFF. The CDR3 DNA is TGTGCCTGGGGTGACTTCACTGAAGCTTTCTTT.

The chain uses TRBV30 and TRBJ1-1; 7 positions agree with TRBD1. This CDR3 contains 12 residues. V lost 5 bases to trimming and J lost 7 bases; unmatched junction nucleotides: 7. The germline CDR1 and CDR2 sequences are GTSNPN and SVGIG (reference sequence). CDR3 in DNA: TGTGCCTGGGGTGGGTCAGGGGGTGAAGCTTTCTTT. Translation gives CAWGGSGGEAFF.

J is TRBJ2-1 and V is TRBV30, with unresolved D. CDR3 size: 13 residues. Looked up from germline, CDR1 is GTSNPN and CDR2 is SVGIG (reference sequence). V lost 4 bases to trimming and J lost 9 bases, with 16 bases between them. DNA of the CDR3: TGTGCCTGGATTTCTTGGATGGGCGGTGAGCAGTTCTTC. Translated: CAWISWMGGEQFF.

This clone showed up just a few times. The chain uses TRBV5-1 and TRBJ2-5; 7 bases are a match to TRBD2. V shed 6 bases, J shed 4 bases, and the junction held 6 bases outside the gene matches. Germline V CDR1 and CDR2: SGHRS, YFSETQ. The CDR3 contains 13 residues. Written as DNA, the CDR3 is TGCGCCAGCAAACGCAGGGAGGGAGAGACCCAGTACTTC. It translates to CASKRREGETQYF.

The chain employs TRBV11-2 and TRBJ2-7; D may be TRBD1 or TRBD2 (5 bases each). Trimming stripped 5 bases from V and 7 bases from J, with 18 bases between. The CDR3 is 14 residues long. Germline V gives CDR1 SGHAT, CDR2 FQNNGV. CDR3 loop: CASSTSQGRREQYF. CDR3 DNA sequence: TGTGCCAGCAGCACCTCGCAGGGACGGAGAGAGCAGTACTTC.

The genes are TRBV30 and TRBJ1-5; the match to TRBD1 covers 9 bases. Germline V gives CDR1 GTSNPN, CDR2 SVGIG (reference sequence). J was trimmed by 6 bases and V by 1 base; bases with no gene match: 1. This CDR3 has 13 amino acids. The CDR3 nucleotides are TGTGCCTGGAGTGCGACAGGGGGTCAGCCCCAGCATTTT. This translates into CAWSATGGQPQHF.

The CDR3 region has the DNA TGTGCCAGCAGCCAAGGCGGGAACGAGCAGTACTTC. It translates to CASSQGGNEQYF. This sequence joins TRBV2 and TRBJ2-7, with a possible D match to TRBD2 (6 bases). CDR1 SNHLY and CDR2 FYNNEI come from the germline V gene. V was pared by 6 bases and J by 5 bases, with 11 bases between. The CDR3 has 12 amino acids.

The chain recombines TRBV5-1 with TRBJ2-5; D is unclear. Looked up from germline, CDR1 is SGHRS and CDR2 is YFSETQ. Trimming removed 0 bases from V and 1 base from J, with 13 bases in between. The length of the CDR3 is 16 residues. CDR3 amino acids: CASSLAGDLTQETQYF. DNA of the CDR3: TGCGCCAGCAGCTTGGCCGGAGACCTTACCCAAGAGACCCAGTACTTC.

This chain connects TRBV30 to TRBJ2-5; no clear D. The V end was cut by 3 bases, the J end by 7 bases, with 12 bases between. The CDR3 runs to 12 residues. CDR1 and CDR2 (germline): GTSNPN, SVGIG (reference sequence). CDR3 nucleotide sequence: TGTGCCTGGAGCGTGTCTGATGGGACCCAGTACTTC. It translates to CAWSVSDGTQYF.

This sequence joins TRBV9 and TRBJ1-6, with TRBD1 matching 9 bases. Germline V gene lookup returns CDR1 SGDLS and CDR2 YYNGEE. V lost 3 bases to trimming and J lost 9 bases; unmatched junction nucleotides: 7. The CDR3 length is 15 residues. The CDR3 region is CASSAAGTGSSPLHF. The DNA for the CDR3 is TGTGCCAGCAGCGCGGCGGGGACAGGGAGTTCACCCCTCCACTTT. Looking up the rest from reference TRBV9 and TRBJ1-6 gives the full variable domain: DSGVTQTPKHLITATGQRVTLRCSPRSGDLSVYWYQQSLDQGLQFLIQYYNGEERAKGNILERFSAQQFPDLHSELNLSSLELGDSALYFCASSAAGTGSSPLHFGNGTRLTVT.

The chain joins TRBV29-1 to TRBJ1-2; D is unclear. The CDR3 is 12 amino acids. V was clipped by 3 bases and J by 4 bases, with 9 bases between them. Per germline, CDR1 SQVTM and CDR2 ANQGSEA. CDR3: CSVEVGFYGYTF. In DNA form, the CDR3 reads TGCAGCGTTGAGGTGGGCTTCTATGGCTACACCTTC.

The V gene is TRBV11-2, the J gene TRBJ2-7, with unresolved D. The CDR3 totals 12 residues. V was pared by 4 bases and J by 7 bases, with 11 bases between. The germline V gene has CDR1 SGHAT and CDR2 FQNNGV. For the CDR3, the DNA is TGTGCCAGCAGCTACCGAACCTGGGAGCAGTACTTC. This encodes CASSYRTWEQYF.

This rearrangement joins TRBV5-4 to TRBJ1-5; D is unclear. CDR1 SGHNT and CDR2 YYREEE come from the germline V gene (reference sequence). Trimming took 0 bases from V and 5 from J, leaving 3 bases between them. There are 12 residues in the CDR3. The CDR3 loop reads CASSLDHQPQHF. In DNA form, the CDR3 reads TGTGCCAGCAGCTTGGATCATCAGCCCCAGCATTTT.

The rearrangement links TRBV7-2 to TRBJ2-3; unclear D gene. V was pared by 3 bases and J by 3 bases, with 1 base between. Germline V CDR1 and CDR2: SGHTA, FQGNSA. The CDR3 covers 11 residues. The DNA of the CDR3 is TGTGCCAGCAGCTTGACAGATACGCAGTATTTT. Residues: CASSLTDTQYF. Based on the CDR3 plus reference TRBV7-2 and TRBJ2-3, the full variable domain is GAGVSQSPSNKVTEKGKDVELRCDPISGHTALYWYRQSLGQGLEFLIYFQGNSAPDKSGLPSDRFSAERTGGSVSTLTIQRTQQEDSAVYLCASSLTDTQYFGPGTRLTVL.

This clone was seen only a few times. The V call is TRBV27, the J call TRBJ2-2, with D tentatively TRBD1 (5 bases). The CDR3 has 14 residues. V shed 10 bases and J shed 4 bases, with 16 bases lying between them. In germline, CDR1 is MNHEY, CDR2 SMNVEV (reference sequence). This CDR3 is CATSQGIVTGELFF. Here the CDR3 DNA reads TGTGCCACCAGCCAGGGCATCGTCACCGGGGAGCTGTTTTTT.

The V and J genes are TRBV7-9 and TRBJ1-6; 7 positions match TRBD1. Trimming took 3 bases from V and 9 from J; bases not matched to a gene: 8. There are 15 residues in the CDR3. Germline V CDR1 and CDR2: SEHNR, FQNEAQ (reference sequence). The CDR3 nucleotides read TGTGCCAGCAGCTTTGAACAGGGGCCAATTTCACCCCTCCACTTT. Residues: CASSFEQGPISPLHF.

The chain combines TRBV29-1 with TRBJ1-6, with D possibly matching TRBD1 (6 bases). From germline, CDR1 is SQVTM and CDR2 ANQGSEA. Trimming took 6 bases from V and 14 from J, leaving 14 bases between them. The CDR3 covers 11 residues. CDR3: CSVQQGTTLHF. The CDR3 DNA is TGCAGCGTACAACAGGGTACAACCCTCCACTTT.

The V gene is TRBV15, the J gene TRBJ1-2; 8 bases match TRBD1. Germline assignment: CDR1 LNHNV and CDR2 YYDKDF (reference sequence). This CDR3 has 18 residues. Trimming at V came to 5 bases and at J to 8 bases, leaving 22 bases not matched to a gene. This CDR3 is CATSPQLTLRQGLRGYTF. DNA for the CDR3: TGTGCCACCAGCCCGCAACTAACCCTAAGACAGGGGTTGAGGGGCTACACCTTC.

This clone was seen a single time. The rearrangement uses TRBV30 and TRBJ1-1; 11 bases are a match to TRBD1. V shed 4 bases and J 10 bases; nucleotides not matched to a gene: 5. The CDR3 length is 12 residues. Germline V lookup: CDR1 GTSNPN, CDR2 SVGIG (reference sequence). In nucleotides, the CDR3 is TGTGCCTGGACCGGACAGGGGGCTATAGCTTTCTTT. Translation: CAWTGQGAIAFF.

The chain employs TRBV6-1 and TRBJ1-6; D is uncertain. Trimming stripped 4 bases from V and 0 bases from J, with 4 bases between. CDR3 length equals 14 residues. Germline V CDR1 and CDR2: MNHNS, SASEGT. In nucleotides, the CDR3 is TGTGCCAGCAGTGGGGACTCCTATAATTCACCCCTCCACTTT. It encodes CASSGDSYNSPLHF.